These T cell receptor beta chains were read from a single sample in a study of cytomegalovirus exposure and HLA in healthy donors. The repertoire was sequenced with immunoSEQ multiplex PCR; TCRdb's copy has only in-frame clones and lacks some. In total, the table holds 100,000 to 150,000 clones. Sequences were obtained from PBMCs. These receptors all come from a man between 18 and 35 years old in good health and CMV-seronegative. The CDR3 runs from the conserved cysteine through the conserved F or W. D genes are given only for firm matches.

TGTGCCAGCAGCCCAACGGTGCACACTGAAGCTTTCTTT	CASSPTVHTEAFF	TRBV7-9	.	TRBJ1-1
TGTGCCAGCAGCGCACTAGGACAGGGAGACTCACCCCTCCACTTT	CASSALGQGDSPLHF	TRBV9	TRBD1	TRBJ1-6
TGTGCCAGCAGTGAAGTCCAGGGCACACAAGAGACCCAGTACTTC	CASSEVQGTQETQYF	TRBV2	.	TRBJ2-5
TGTGCCAGCAGCTGGCGGCCCGGAGGTGCAGATACGCAGTATTTT	CASSWRPGGADTQYF	TRBV5-6	.	TRBJ2-3
TGTGCCAGCAGCCATCGAGACGGAGCCTACGAGCAGTACTTC	CASSHRDGAYEQYF	TRBV11-1	.	TRBJ2-7
TGCGCCAGCAGCTTGGTTGCTAGCGGCTACAATGAGCAGTTCTTC	CASSLVASGYNEQFF	TRBV5-1	TRBD2	TRBJ2-1
TGTGCCAGCAGCTCGGACAGCATTCCGCCTGGGGCCAACGTCCTGACTTTC	CASSSDSIPPGANVLTF	TRBV7-2	.	TRBJ2-6
TGTGCCAGTAGTATTCGGACTAGCGGAAACACCGGGGAGCTGTTTTTT	CASSIRTSGNTGELFF	TRBV19	TRBD2	TRBJ2-2
TGTGCCAGCAGCTTAGGGGCACGAAAATCCTACGAGCAGTACTTC	CASSLGARKSYEQYF	TRBV13	.	TRBJ2-7
TGTGCCAGCAGTCTGATGGACAGCTCCTACGAGCAGTACTTC	CASSLMDSSYEQYF	TRBV6-5	.	TRBJ2-7
TGTGCCGTGGTGGAGTCTTCTGAAGCTTTCTTT	CAVVESSEAFF	TRBV6-1	.	TRBJ1-1
TGTGCCAGCAGCGCCGGGGGTCCAAACACTGAAGCTTTCTTT	CASSAGGPNTEAFF	TRBV6-4	.	TRBJ1-1
TGTGCCAGCAGCTGGCCGGGACAGGGCAAGTACGAGCAGTACTTC	CASSWPGQGKYEQYF	TRBV7-9	TRBD1	TRBJ2-7
TGTGCCAGCAGCCCCCAGCGGAACTATGGCTACACCTTC	CASSPQRNYGYTF	TRBV27	.	TRBJ1-2
TGTGCCAGCAGCGTAGGGTCCGGAACTAATGAAAAACTGTTTTTT	CASSVGSGTNEKLFF	TRBV9	.	TRBJ1-4
TGTGCCAGCAGCTTAGATGTGGGACAGGGTTTGGGTGAGCAGTTCTTC	CASSLDVGQGLGEQFF	TRBV7-2	TRBD1	TRBJ2-1